This passage covers 2 T cell receptor beta chains from one sample sequenced in a study of OX40 agonist ivuxolimab in advanced cancers. The method was immunoSEQ multiplex PCR; TCRdb's version includes in-frame clones alone and lacks a portion of them. The sample holds 60,000 to 75,000 clones, 80% to 90% seen once. The material sequenced was CD4+ or CD8+ T cells sorted from blood, taken in a trial of the OX40 agonist ivuxolimab. Receptor source: an adult with an advanced solid tumor such as melanoma, head and neck, liver or kidney cancer.

In its sample, this clone was seen a few times. CDR3 sequence: CASSFESNQPQHF. Here the CDR3 DNA reads TGTGCCAGCAGTTTTGAGAGCAATCAGCCCCAGCATTTT. This chain links TRBV28 with TRBJ1-5, with D unresolved. This CDR3 is built from 13 residues. The V gene lost 3 bases and the J gene lost 1 base, with 4 bases spanning the gap. CDR1 and CDR2 from the germline V gene are MDHEN and SYDVKM.

This clone is a singleton in its sample. This chain connects TRBV2 to TRBJ2-7; 8 bases line up with TRBD1. The germline V gene has CDR1 SNHLY and CDR2 FYNNEI. The ends lost 6 bases at V and 4 bases at J; junction bases unmatched: 5. The CDR3 consists of 13 residues. The DNA of the CDR3 is TGTGCCAGCAGATTGGACAGGGAGTACGAGCAGTACTTC. This sequence encodes CASRLDREYEQYF. The whole variable domain, filled in from reference TRBV2 and TRBJ2-7, reads EPEVTQTPSHQVTQMGQEVILRCVPISNHLYFYWYRQILGQKVEFLVSFYNNEISEKSEIFDDQFSVERPDGSNFTLKIRSTKLEDSAMYFCASRLDREYEQYFGPGTRLTVT.